This T cell receptor (beta chain) was recorded in a study of vaccination and CD4 T cells after COVID-19. Turning to the study itself: Collection of post-COVID samples occurred a median about 100 days after diagnosis, spanning a range of 35 to 161.

Comment on this clonotype: Its target is unknown.

Researchers used the Oncomine TCR Beta short-read assay to sequence DNA from cultured CD4+ T cells. Genomic DNA was isolated from cultured CD4+ T cells. TCRdb recomputed calls from the PCR reads with MiXCR, one row per CDR3 protein. Among fewer than 20,000 distinct CDR3 sequences listed, around 47% were seen once. V lost 5 bases and J lost 6, with 11 bases in between. The CDR3 length is 13 residues. Per the germline V gene, CDR1 is SGHTA and CDR2 is FQGNSA. This sample's treatment: approximately nine-day PBMC culture with coronavirus spike peptide pools or control peptides (ViraFEST assay). Antigen-specific T cells were expanded with peptide pools by ViraFEST, and TCRs were then sequenced.

The chain couples TRBV7-2 to TRBJ2-1; D is possibly TRBD2 (6 bases). Material for sequencing was CD4+ T cells from blood, cultured in vitro. The TCR was taken from a human donor who had recovered from COVID-19. CDR3: CASSAGLPNEQFF. The CDR3 DNA reads as TGTGCCAGCAGCGCGGGACTGCCCAATGAGCAGTTCTTC. Supplemented by reference TRBV7-2 and TRBJ2-1, the full variable domain reads GAGVSQSPSNKVTEKGKDVELRCDPISGHTALYWYRQSLGQGLEFLIYFQGNSAPDKSGLPSDRFSAERTGGSVSTLTIQRTQQEDSAVYLCASSAGLPNEQFFGPGTRLTVL.